The sequence of this T cell receptor (beta chain) was determined in a study of blood T cell repertoires in COVID-19. Study as a whole: The United States, Italy and Spain supplied acute and convalescent COVID-19 samples.

Germline CDR1 is MDHEN and CDR2 is SYDVKM. The CDR3 contains 14 residues. Losses at the gene ends were 7 bases for V and 4 bases for J; bases not matched to a gene: 9. Sequenced by immunoSEQ multiplex PCR; TCRdb stores in-frame clones only, minus some. This sample carries roughly 190,000 clones, around nine tenths of them seen once, and the ten largest clones take over 3.5%. Sequenced input: peripheral blood. The chain carries TRBV28 and TRBJ2-7, with 8 bases that match TRBD2. This TCR came from a man aged 18-30 years with active or convalescent COVID-19. The CDR3 DNA reads as TGTGCCAGCACCCCCGGGGGGGCCCGTTACGAGCAGTACGTC. It yields the protein CASTPGGARYEQYV.